The rows below give T cell receptor beta chains drawn from one sample of a study of control samples from healthy donors and cancer patients. Profiling relied on immunoSEQ multiplex PCR, and the TCRdb table lists in-frame clones only, not all of them. The repertoire includes under 200,000 clones, approximately 93% of them detected once, and 8.5% sits in the top ten. The source material was blood. These receptors all come from a woman between 40 and 50 years old in good health. The CDR3 runs from the conserved cysteine through the conserved F or W. The D gene is left open where the match is weak. Only part of the rows carry a size: once, few, many, or a class if the clone is expanded.

v_call,clone_size,j_call,d_call,cdr3_aa,cdr3_nt
TRBV5-1,.,TRBJ1-5,.,CASSLGQGKGQPQHF,TGCGCCAGCAGCTTGGGGCAGGGCAAGGGGCAGCCCCAGCATTTT
TRBV6-1,once,TRBJ1-5,.,CASSESRGQPQHF,TGTGCCAGCAGTGAAAGTCGTGGGCAGCCCCAGCATTTT
TRBV30,.,TRBJ1-6,.,CAWSVWQGNSPLHF,TGTGCCTGGAGTGTTTGGCAGGGGAATTCACCCCTCCACTTT
TRBV4-2,.,TRBJ2-4,.,CASSQDLPDSVRPKNIQYF,TGTGCCAGCAGCCAAGATCTTCCGGACAGTGTAAGACCCAAAAACATTCAGTACTTC
TRBV7-2,.,TRBJ2-3,TRBD1,CASSPDRGSDTQYF,TGTGCCAGCAGCCCGGACAGGGGGTCTGATACGCAGTATTTT
TRBV4-3,.,TRBJ2-3,.,CASSQGATGDTQYF,TGCGCCAGCAGCCAAGGAGCGACGGGGGATACGCAGTATTTT
TRBV6-4,.,TRBJ2-7,TRBD2,CASSEREGREQYF,TGTGCCAGCAGTGAGCGGGAGGGCCGCGAGCAGTACTTC
TRBV5-1,.,TRBJ2-3,TRBD2,CASSSLAGGTDTQYF,TGCGCCAGCAGTTCTCTAGCGGGCGGCACAGATACGCAGTATTTT
TRBV7-8,.,TRBJ2-3,.,CASTPGGGLNVQDTQYF,TGTGCCAGCACCCCCGGGGGAGGACTCAACGTTCAGGATACGCAGTATTTT
TRBV5-8,.,TRBJ1-6,.,CASSLQGTTLHF,TGTGCCAGCAGCCTCCAGGGGACTACCCTCCACTTT
TRBV3-1/TRBV3-2,once,TRBJ2-7,.,CASAARDRNSYEQYF,TGTGCCAGCGCCGCGCGAGACAGAAATTCCTACGAGCAGTACTTC
TRBV19,.,TRBJ1-1,TRBD1,CASSIDRGGTEAFF,TGTGCCAGTAGTATAGACAGGGGGGGCACTGAAGCTTTCTTT
TRBV6-2/TRBV6-3,.,TRBJ1-1,.,CASSFVNTEAFF,TGTGCCAGCAGTTTCGTCAACACTGAAGCTTTCTTT
TRBV3-1/TRBV3-2,.,TRBJ1-1,.,CASSQAESNTEAFF,TGTGCCAGCAGCCAAGCGGAGAGTAACACTGAAGCTTTCTTT
TRBV28,.,TRBJ2-7,TRBD1,CASSSHLWGTGTMLSYEQYF,TGTGCCAGCAGTTCCCACCTGTGGGGGACAGGGACGATGTTGTCCTACGAGCAGTACTTC
TRBV5-4,.,TRBJ1-4,.,CASSLDSEVGEKLFF,TGTGCCAGCAGCTTAGATTCGGAGGTTGGTGAAAAACTGTTTTTT
TRBV5-4,.,TRBJ1-4,.,CASSSAGTDNEKLFF,TGTGCCAGCAGCTCCGCCGGGACGGATAATGAAAAACTGTTTTTT
TRBV7-2,once,TRBJ1-1,TRBD1,CASSRGDRVGIEAFF,TGTGCCAGCAGCCGCGGGGACAGGGTGGGTATTGAAGCTTTCTTT
TRBV6-5,.,TRBJ2-7,TRBD1,CASSTQPGQGTEQYF,TGTGCCAGCAGCACCCAACCGGGACAGGGGACCGAGCAGTACTTC
TRBV11-2,.,TRBJ1-4,.,CASSLEGWQKEKLFF,TGTGCCAGCAGCTTAGAGGGGTGGCAAAAAGAAAAACTGTTTTTT
TRBV3-1/TRBV3-2,.,TRBJ1-5,.,CASSRTLLNQPQHF,TGTGCCAGCAGCCGGACCCTACTAAATCAGCCCCAGCATTTT
TRBV19,.,TRBJ1-3,.,CASSIGGSGNTIYF,TGTGCCAGTAGTATAGGAGGCTCTGGAAACACCATATATTTT
TRBV4-3,.,TRBJ1-1,.,CASSQRYRADTEAFF,TGCGCCAGCAGCCAAAGGTACAGGGCGGACACTGAAGCTTTCTTT
TRBV6-6,.,TRBJ2-7,TRBD2,CASKPSGASSYEQYF,TGTGCCAGTAAACCTAGCGGGGCCAGCTCCTACGAGCAGTACTTC
TRBV4-1,once,TRBJ2-7,.,CASSQGAGPYEQYF,TGCGCCAGCAGCCAAGGGGCAGGTCCCTACGAGCAGTACTTC
TRBV5-1,once,TRBJ2-5,TRBD2,CASSLGRGGVQETQYF,TGCGCCAGCAGCTTGGGGCGGGGGGGCGTCCAAGAGACCCAGTACTTC
TRBV5-1,.,TRBJ2-1,TRBD2,CASSPSGSGSYNEQFF,TGCGCCAGCAGCCCTAGCGGGAGCGGCTCCTACAATGAGCAGTTCTTC
TRBV12-3/TRBV12-4,.,TRBJ1-1,.,CASRTEANTEAFF,TGTGCCAGCAGGACCGAGGCGAACACTGAAGCTTTCTTT
TRBV5-4,few,TRBJ2-3,.,CASSLKVYTTDTQYF,TGTGCCAGCAGCTTGAAGGTTTATACCACAGATACGCAGTATTTT
TRBV7-2,.,TRBJ1-4,.,CASSLARVGGEKLFF,TGTGCCAGCAGCTTAGCCCGGGTAGGGGGTGAAAAACTGTTTTTT
TRBV6-5,.,TRBJ1-2,.,CASSYSAGVDYGYTF,TGTGCCAGCAGTTACTCGGCAGGGGTTGACTATGGCTACACCTTC
TRBV18,.,TRBJ1-2,.,CASSPVGPPTPSYGYTF,TGTGCCAGCTCACCAGTGGGGCCCCCGACACCGAGCTATGGCTACACCTTC
TRBV18,.,TRBJ2-7,TRBD1,CASSPPGQGNAQYF,TGTGCCAGCTCACCACCGGGACAGGGAAATGCGCAGTACTTC
TRBV2,.,TRBJ1-5,.,CASSEEGLGDQPQHF,TGTGCCAGCAGTGAGGAGGGCCTGGGGGATCAGCCCCAGCATTTT
TRBV7-2,.,TRBJ2-5,.,CASSRGAWSQETQYF,TGTGCCAGCAGCCGTGGAGCCTGGAGCCAAGAGACCCAGTACTTC
TRBV19,.,TRBJ2-3,TRBD1,CASSIRDRGGDTQYF,TGTGCCAGTAGTATAAGGGACAGGGGTGGAGATACGCAGTATTTT
TRBV19,.,TRBJ2-3,.,CASSGGGSRGAPADTQYF,TGTGCCAGTAGTGGGGGCGGGTCACGGGGGGCCCCCGCAGATACGCAGTATTTT
TRBV11-2,.,TRBJ2-5,TRBD2,CASSLSERGGETQYF,TGTGCCAGCAGCTTAAGCGAGCGGGGGGGGGAGACCCAGTACTTC
TRBV7-8,.,TRBJ1-4,TRBD1,CASSFTGTGGAKEKLFF,TGTGCCAGCAGCTTCACCGGGACAGGGGGCGCCAAGGAAAAACTGTTTTTT
TRBV19,.,TRBJ1-4,.,CASSMQGRPEKLFF,TGTGCCAGTAGTATGCAGGGTCGGCCTGAAAAACTGTTTTTT
TRBV13,.,TRBJ2-5,.,CASTTNKGMGETQYF,TGTGCCAGCACCACCAACAAGGGCATGGGGGAGACCCAGTACTTC
TRBV4-2,.,TRBJ1-5,.,CASSSHWGPQHF,TGTGCCAGCAGCTCACACTGGGGGCCCCAGCATTTT
TRBV7-8,.,TRBJ1-2,.,CASSLGLRRAPNYGYTF,TGTGCCAGCAGCTTAGGGCTGAGGAGGGCGCCTAACTATGGCTACACCTTC
TRBV19,.,TRBJ2-7,TRBD2,CASSKSLGASGVAYEQYF,TGTGCCAGTAGTAAGTCCCTCGGGGCTAGCGGGGTCGCCTACGAGCAGTACTTC
TRBV7-9,.,TRBJ2-5,.,CASSFTVGARETQYF,TGTGCCAGCAGCTTCACGGTGGGGGCAAGAGAGACCCAGTACTTC
TRBV30,.,TRBJ1-4,.,CASGGLTDEKLFF,TGTGCCTCGGGAGGGTTAACCGATGAAAAACTGTTTTTT
TRBV7-6,few,TRBJ1-3,.,CASSLGVGLSGNTIYF,TGTGCCAGCAGCTTAGGCGTGGGGCTCTCTGGAAACACCATATATTTT
TRBV18,.,TRBJ1-1,.,CASSPGRAVEAFF,TGTGCCAGCTCACCGGGGAGGGCTGTTGAAGCTTTCTTT
TRBV5-1,.,TRBJ2-5,TRBD1,CASSLEGRGSEETQYF,TGCGCCAGCAGCTTGGAAGGCAGGGGGAGTGAGGAGACCCAGTACTTC
TRBV3-1/TRBV3-2,.,TRBJ1-2,TRBD1,CASSQLQTGGGYTF,TGTGCCAGCAGCCAACTCCAGACAGGGGGTGGCTACACCTTC
TRBV27,.,TRBJ2-3,TRBD2,CASSPGLAVSTDTQYF,TGTGCCAGCAGTCCGGGACTAGCGGTTAGCACAGATACGCAGTATTTT
TRBV5-4,.,TRBJ2-1,TRBD2,CASSQDLTSMMEQFF,TGTGCCAGCAGCCAGGATTTGACTAGCATGATGGAGCAGTTCTTC
TRBV4-3,.,TRBJ2-7,.,CASSQQASSSYEQYF,TGCGCCAGCAGCCAACAAGCTTCCAGCTCCTACGAGCAGTACTTC
TRBV30,.,TRBJ1-6,TRBD1,CAWGTAANSPLHF,TGTGCCTGGGGGACAGCGGCGAATTCACCCCTCCACTTT
TRBV27,.,TRBJ1-1,.,CASSYRENTEAFF,TGTGCCAGCAGTTACAGGGAGAACACTGAAGCTTTCTTT